A selection of T cell receptor beta chains follows, all from one sample in a study of shared clonotypes between healthy human individuals. Libraries were prepared by immunoSEQ multiplex PCR; TCRdb keeps only in-frame clonotypes and omits some of them. The table records over a million clones, around three quarters of them present only once. Source material: memory CD4+ T cells from PBMCs. These receptors all come from a man aged 18 to 30 in good health. Some clones in this sample may be carry-over from other donors' samples. The CDR3 runs from the conserved cysteine through the conserved F or W. D genes are given only for firm matches. Size values are once, few and many counts, or a class for expanded clones, and some rows have none.

cdr3_length	clone_size	d_call	j_call	v_call	cdr3_nt	cdr3_aa
17	NA	NA	TRBJ2-5	TRBV28	TGTGCCAGCAGTTTACCCAGGGCTTGGGCGACCCAAGAGACCCAGTACTTC	CASSLPRAWATQETQYF
14	NA	TRBD2	TRBJ2-1	TRBV28	TGTGCCAGCACCGAACTAGCGGGAGCCAATGAGCAGTTCTTC	CASTELAGANEQFF
15	NA	NA	TRBJ2-3	TRBV5-1	TGCGCCAGCAGCCCGGAGGTTCGAGTCACAGATACGCAGTATTTT	CASSPEVRVTDTQYF
11	NA	NA	TRBJ2-7	TRBV30	TGTGCCTGGGGAACTGACTACGAGCAGTACTTC	CAWGTDYEQYF
17	few	NA	TRBJ2-2	TRBV5-1	TGCGCCAGCAGCTTGAATACAGACAAGTTAGACACCGGGGAGCTGTTTTTT	CASSLNTDKLDTGELFF
13	NA	NA	TRBJ1-2	TRBV5-4	TGTGCCAGCAGCCCCCGAGGAAGCTATGGCTACACCTTC	CASSPRGSYGYTF
14	NA	NA	TRBJ2-3	TRBV19	TGTGCCAGTACCCCCGGGCAGAGCACAGATACGCAGTATTTT	CASTPGQSTDTQYF
16	NA	TRBD2	TRBJ2-3	TRBV10-3	TGTGCCATCAGTGAGTCCAGTAGCGGGAGCGCAGATACGCAGTATTTT	CAISESSSGSADTQYF
14	NA	NA	TRBJ2-3	TRBV2	TGTGCCAGCAAGTTGGTCGCGGCCGAAGATACGCAGTATTTT	CASKLVAAEDTQYF
13	NA	NA	TRBJ2-7	TRBV28	TGTGCCAGCAGTTTGGGCGGACCCCCTCGGCAGTACTTC	CASSLGGPPRQYF
14	NA	NA	TRBJ1-4	TRBV28	TGTGCCAGCAGTCCGGGACCAATTCGCGAAAAACTGTTTTTT	CASSPGPIREKLFF
16	NA	NA	TRBJ2-1	TRBV5-1	TGCGCCAGCAGCCGCGCCGGGACAATGAACTACAATGAGCAGTTCTTC	CASSRAGTMNYNEQFF
13	NA	NA	TRBJ2-1	TRBV7-8	TGTGCCAGCAGCTTAGCGCGTAACAATGAGCAGTTCTTC	CASSLARNNEQFF
14	NA	NA	TRBJ2-5	TRBV28	TGTGCCAGCAGTTCGACCCGGGGAGGCGAGACCCAGTACTTC	CASSSTRGGETQYF
13	NA	NA	TRBJ2-7	TRBV28	TGTGCCAGCAGTTTGCCGACCCTGGTCGAGCAGTACTTC	CASSLPTLVEQYF
13	NA	NA	TRBJ1-2	TRBV30	TGTGCCTGGAGTGTAACAGGGACCCATGGCTACACCTTC	CAWSVTGTHGYTF
14	NA	TRBD1	TRBJ2-7	TRBV6-5	TGTGCCAGCAGCCGCGGACAGGGTTCCTACGAGCAGTACTTC	CASSRGQGSYEQYF
14	NA	TRBD1	TRBJ1-1	TRBV29-1	TGCAGCGTTGGACAGGGTATAATGAACACTGAAGCTTTCTTT	CSVGQGIMNTEAFF
13	NA	NA	TRBJ2-7	TRBV6-1	TGTGCCAGCAGGTTGACGGCCCCCTACGAGCAGTACTTC	CASRLTAPYEQYF
16	NA	TRBD1	TRBJ1-4	TRBV6-1	TGTGCCAGCAGTGAATTGGGACAGGGGATCGGCGAAAAACTGTTTTTT	CASSELGQGIGEKLFF